The present entry profiles one T cell receptor (beta chain) with its context. Each bulk PBMC sample had approximately 340 ng DNA loaded. Clones were read by immunoSEQ multiplex PCR, and TCRdb kept only the in-frame ones, dropping some. The sample includes over 10,000 clones, approximately 84% of them seen just once. The data originate from a study of blood T cell dynamics during melanoma immunotherapy. Germline V gives CDR1 GTSNPN, CDR2 SVGIG (reference sequence). CDR3 length: 13 amino acids. The V and J ends lost 0 bases and 6 bases respectively, with 8 bases between them. Time point specified: pre-treatment baseline.

This specimen consisted of blood, obtained from a patient treated with checkpoint blockade. The genes are TRBV30 and TRBJ2-2; unclear D gene. The sequence came from a human donor with melanoma. CDR3 sequence: CAWSVHPAGELFF. The CDR3 bases are TGTGCCTGGAGTGTGCATCCGGCCGGGGAGCTGTTTTTT.